The 23 T cell receptor beta chains listed next were all sequenced from one sample in a study of immune evolution from preneoplasia to lung adenocarcinoma. Clones were read by immunoSEQ multiplex PCR, and TCRdb kept only the in-frame ones, dropping some. The sample gives around 6,000 clones, roughly four fifths of which show up once; under 8.5% is in the top ten. What was sequenced was FFPE minimally invasive lung adenocarcinoma tissue. Receptors originate from a person aged 55-85 years with lung adenocarcinoma.

In this sample, this clone turned up once. The chain recombines TRBV5-6 with TRBJ2-3; 7 bases align to TRBD2. Germline lookup yields CDR1 SGHDT and CDR2 YYEEEE. Losses at the gene ends were 6 bases for V and 0 bases for J; bases not matched to a gene: 7. The CDR3 is made up of 15 amino acids. CDR3 nucleotides: TGTGCCAGCAAACTCTGGGGGGGGAGCACAGATACGCAGTATTTT. Residues: CASKLWGGSTDTQYF.

This chain links TRBV19 with TRBJ1-3; D is undetermined. Germline V gene sequence: CDR1 LNHDA, CDR2 SQIVND (reference sequence). V lost 8 bases and J lost 0, with 11 bases in between. The CDR3 extends over 14 amino acids. In nucleotides, the CDR3 is TGTGCCAGTGTTCCAAGGCCCTCTGGAAACACCATATATTTT. It specifies CASVPRPSGNTIYF.

V is TRBV10-3 and J is TRBJ1-2, with D possibly being TRBD1 (5 bases). The V gene's germline CDR1 is ENHRY and CDR2 SYGVKD. The CDR3 runs 14 residues. V was shortened by 2 bases and J by 2 bases, with 9 bases between the two germline ends. DNA of the CDR3: TGTGCCATCAGTGAGGGGGCTGGGAACTATGGCTACACCTTC. Protein: CAISEGAGNYGYTF.

A few counts support this clone. The V call is TRBV5-5, the J call TRBJ1-2; D is unclear. V dropped 0 bases and J dropped 2 bases, with 11 bases sitting between them. Germline-derived CDR1 and CDR2 are SGHKS and YYEKEE (reference sequence). This CDR3 contains 15 residues. The CDR3 bases are TGTGCCAGCAGCTTGGCCATCGTAGGGAACTATGGCTACACCTTC. Its protein is CASSLAIVGNYGYTF. Supplemented by reference TRBV5-5 and TRBJ1-2, the full variable domain reads DAGVTQSPTHLIKTRGQQVTLRCSPISGHKSVSWYQQVLGQGPQFIFQYYEKEERGRGNFPDRFSARQFPNYSSELNVNALLLGDSALYLCASSLAIVGNYGYTFGSGTRLTVV.

This chain links TRBV15 with TRBJ2-1; no clear D. The CDR3 runs to 15 residues. Trimming removed 1 base from V and 6 bases from J, with 13 bases in between. The germline V gene encodes CDR1 LNHNV and CDR2 YYDKDF (reference sequence). The CDR3 reads CATSRARDETNEQFF. The CDR3 DNA sequence: TGTGCCACCAGCAGAGCCCGAGATGAGACCAATGAGCAGTTCTTC. Drawing the rest from reference TRBV15 and TRBJ2-1, the complete variable domain is DAMVIQNPRYQVTQFGKPVTLSCSQTLNHNVMYWYQQKSSQAPKLLFHYYDKDFNNEADTPDNFQSRRPNTSFCFLDIRSPGLGDTAMYLCATSRARDETNEQFFGPGTRLTVL.

This clone showed up just a few times. The chain uses TRBV7-9 and TRBJ2-1; D remains ambiguous. This CDR3 region has 13 residues. Trimming took off 5 bases at V and 7 bases at J, with 12 bases between the two ends. CDR1 and CDR2 from the germline V gene are SEHNR and FQNEAQ (reference sequence). Here the CDR3 DNA reads TGTGCCAGCAGCGCGCCGATACGAAATGAGCAGTTCTTC. This encodes CASSAPIRNEQFF.

Only a few counts were recorded for this clone. The chain joins TRBV6-1 to TRBJ2-7; 10 bases line up with TRBD1. This CDR3 has 13 residues. The germline CDR1 and CDR2 sequences are MNHNS and SASEGT. After removal of 6 bases from V and 9 bases from J, the junction contained 8 bases not matched to a gene. The CDR3: CASSRDRGPGQYF. The CDR3 DNA reads as TGTGCCAGCAGCCGGGACAGGGGCCCAGGGCAGTACTTC.

The chain joins TRBV9 to TRBJ1-1; D perhaps matches TRBD1 (5 bases). The CDR3 has 15 amino acids. Trimming left V 3 bases short and J 3 bases short, with 15 bases between. The germline CDR1 and CDR2 sequences are SGDLS and YYNGEE. The CDR3 DNA follows: TGTGCCAGCAGCGAGTGGCTGGGGGAGGACACTGAAGCTTTCTTT. Translated: CASSEWLGEDTEAFF.

CDR3: CSVDGTGGHEQYF. The CDR3 DNA sequence: TGCAGCGTTGACGGGACGGGCGGCCACGAGCAGTACTTC. J is TRBJ2-5 and V is TRBV29-1; D may match TRBD1 or TRBD2 (5 bases each). The J call may not be correct, given that the DNA end is closer to TRBJ2-7. Germline V gene sequence: CDR1 SQVTM, CDR2 ANQGSEA. This CDR3 is built from 13 residues.

This clone has more than one count but fewer than ten. The chain has TRBV21-1 and TRBJ1-2. TRBV21-1 is a pseudogene segment. This CDR3 region has 12 residues. CDR3 nucleotide sequence: TGTGCCAGCCGGACGGCACCCTATGGCTACACCTTC. Translation gives CASRTAPYGYTF.

The genes are TRBV7-8 and TRBJ1-5, with D maybe TRBD1 (6 bases). The CDR3 has 15 amino acids. Trimming stripped 1 base from V and 9 bases from J, with 16 bases between. Germline V gene lookup returns CDR1 SGHVS and CDR2 FQNEAQ. The CDR3 nucleotides are TGTGCCAGCAGCTTAGAATCGGGGGGCGCCGGGCCCCAGCATTTT. This encodes CASSLESGGAGPQHF. Supplemented by reference TRBV7-8 and TRBJ1-5, the full variable domain reads GAGVSQSPRYKVAKRGQDVALRCDPISGHVSLFWYQQALGQGPEFLTYFQNEAQLDKSGLPSDRFFAERPEGSVSTLKIQRTQQEDSAVYLCASSLESGGAGPQHFGDGTRLSIL.

This clone has only a few counts. The chain links TRBV6-1 to TRBJ1-1, with 7 bases fitting TRBD1. V was clipped by 8 bases and J by 5 bases; unmatched bases: 11. The CDR3 totals 14 residues. Germline V lookup: CDR1 MNHNS, CDR2 SASEGT. The chain's CDR3 is CASLTTGVGTEAFF. DNA of the CDR3: TGTGCCAGCTTGACCACAGGGGTGGGGACTGAAGCTTTCTTT.

This clone has a single count. This chain connects TRBV28 to TRBJ1-1; D call uncertain. CDR3 length: 13 amino acids. Trimming removed 2 bases from V and 6 bases from J, with 10 bases in between. CDR1 is MDHEN and CDR2 is SYDVKM in the germline V gene. This CDR3 is CASSLSSRPEAFF. The CDR3 DNA follows: TGTGCCAGCAGTTTAAGTTCCAGACCTGAAGCTTTCTTT.

This chain joins TRBV2 and TRBJ1-1, with TRBD1 matching 7 bases. The germline V gene has CDR1 SNHLY and CDR2 FYNNEI. V dropped 7 bases and J dropped 7; count of bases not matched to a gene: 24. The CDR3 is 18 amino acids. The CDR3 region has the DNA TGTGCCAGCAAGGCCTTTCGGCAAGGGGGCGCGTTCGTCGTTGAAGCTTTCTTT. Residues: CASKAFRQGGAFVVEAFF.

This chain links TRBV4-1 with TRBJ2-3; TRBD1 aligns across 9 bases. The trim removed 3 bases at V and 5 bases at J, leaving 3 bases unmatched. CDR1 is MGHRA, CDR2 YSYEKL, per germline. The CDR3 is made up of 14 amino acids. Here the CDR3 reads CASSQTDRGDTQYF. The DNA for the CDR3 is TGCGCCAGCAGCCAGACGGACAGGGGAGATACGCAGTATTTT.

The V and J genes are TRBV6-1 and TRBJ2-3; TRBD1 is a possible D gene (8 bases). V was pared by 6 bases and J by 9 bases, with 16 bases between. The CDR3 length is 13 residues. The germline V gene has CDR1 MNHNS and CDR2 SASEGT. The CDR3 region has the DNA TGTGCCAGCAGGACTACAGGGGGAGGGACGCAGTATTTT. It is translated as CASRTTGGGTQYF.

The rearrangement links TRBV4-2 to TRBJ2-3; TRBD2 agrees at 8 bases. After removal of 3 bases from V and 4 bases from J, the junction contained 6 bases not matched to a gene. This CDR3 has 15 amino acids. Germline assignment: CDR1 LGHNA and CDR2 YNFKEQ. This CDR3 reads CASSQTSAGADTQYF. CDR3 DNA sequence: TGTGCCAGCAGCCAGACCTCAGCGGGAGCAGATACGCAGTATTTT.

The chain uses TRBV28 and TRBJ2-7; 7 nucleotides match TRBD2. V shed 2 bases and J 1 base; nucleotides not matched to a gene: 2. From germline, CDR1 is MDHEN and CDR2 SYDVKM. The CDR3 covers 14 residues. CDR3 in amino acids: CASSLRGESYEQYF. DNA for the CDR3: TGTGCCAGCAGTTTACGGGGGGAATCCTACGAGCAGTACTTC.

V is TRBV5-4 and J is TRBJ2-1; no clear D. Germline-derived CDR1 and CDR2 are SGHNT and YYREEE (reference sequence). The CDR3 spans 12 residues. V lost 0 bases and J lost 7, with 5 bases in between. The CDR3 spells CASSLGRNEQFF. Written as DNA, the CDR3 is TGTGCCAGCAGCTTGGGACGAAATGAGCAGTTCTTC.

The rearrangement links TRBV19 to TRBJ2-1; possible D gene TRBD1, 5 bases. V was trimmed by 5 bases and J by 7 bases, leaving 9 bases between them. CDR1 LNHDA and CDR2 SQIVND come from the germline V gene (reference sequence). This CDR3 contains 12 residues. Written as DNA, the CDR3 is TGTGCCAGTAGTGGATCAGGGAATGAGCAGTTCTTC. This encodes CASSGSGNEQFF.

The V and J genes are TRBV6-5 and TRBJ2-3, with TRBD2 identical over 9 bases. V gave up 5 bases and J gave up 3 bases; unmatched junction bases: 6. CDR3 length equals 15 residues. Germline V lookup: CDR1 MNHEY, CDR2 SVGAGI. As DNA, the CDR3 is TGTGCCAGCAGTATCCTAGCGGGATGGACAGATACGCAGTATTTT. This sequence encodes CASSILAGWTDTQYF.

The chain couples TRBV18 to TRBJ1-1; D might be TRBD1 (5 bases). Trimming left V 6 bases short and J 2 bases short, with 19 bases between. CDR1 and CDR2 from the germline V gene are KGHSH and LQKENI. The CDR3 sequence is 16 residues long. Written as DNA, the CDR3 is TGTGCCAGCTCCCCTCGCGGGAGGGGTTCAAACACTGAAGCTTTCTTT. Protein product: CASSPRGRGSNTEAFF.

This rearrangement joins TRBV2 to TRBJ2-5; D might be TRBD1 (5 bases). Deletions cut 2 bases from V and 2 bases from J, with 12 bases between. Germline CDR1 is SNHLY and CDR2 is FYNNEI. The CDR3 loop spans 15 amino acids. The CDR3 reads CASSEPRQLQETQYF. The CDR3 DNA is TGTGCCAGCAGTGAACCCCGACAGTTACAAGAGACCCAGTACTTC.